This record looks at one T cell receptor beta chain sequence and its context. Trimming left V 2 bases short and J 3 bases short, with 11 bases between. The CDR3 consists of 14 residues. The germline V gene encodes CDR1 SGDLS and CDR2 YYNGEE. Regions amplified from RNA transcripts were the TCR beta CDR3 regions. During a first-round RT-PCR of the TCR CDR3, the HTBI primer set was used. TCRdb passed the multiplex PCR reads through MiXCR, listing each CDR3 protein once. The sample includes 300,000 to 400,000 distinct CDR3 sequences, 18% of them seen just once. The data belong to a study of T cells in Graves' hyperthyroidism and ophthalmopathy. An absence of ophthalmopathy progression within 18 months meant stable Graves' hyperthyroidism.

The sequenced sample was blood. This clonotype was obtained from a woman aged 45-60 years with Graves' hyperthyroidism. The chain joins TRBV9 to TRBJ1-2, with D perhaps TRBD1 (5 bases). Written as DNA, the CDR3 is TGTGCCAGCAGCGTTGGGGGGACCCACTATGGCTACACCTTC. Protein: CASSVGGTHYGYTF. Full variable domain (remainder filled in from reference TRBV9 and TRBJ1-2): DSGVTQTPKHLITATGQRVTLRCSPRSGDLSVYWYQQSLDQGLQFLIQYYNGEERAKGNILERFSAQQFPDLHSELNLSSLELGDSALYFCASSVGGTHYGYTFGSGTRLTVV.